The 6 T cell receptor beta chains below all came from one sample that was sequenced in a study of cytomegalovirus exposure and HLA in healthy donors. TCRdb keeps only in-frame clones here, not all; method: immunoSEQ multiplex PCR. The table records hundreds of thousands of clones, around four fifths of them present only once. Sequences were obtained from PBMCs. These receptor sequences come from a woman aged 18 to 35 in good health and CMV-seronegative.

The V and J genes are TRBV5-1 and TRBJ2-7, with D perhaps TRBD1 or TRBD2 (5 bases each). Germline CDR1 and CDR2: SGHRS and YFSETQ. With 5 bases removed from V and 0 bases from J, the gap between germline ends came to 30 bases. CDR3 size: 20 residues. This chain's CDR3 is CASRAELWDGRLKSSYEQYF. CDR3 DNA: TGCGCCAGCAGAGCCGAGCTCTGGGACGGCCGTCTTAAGAGCTCCTACGAGCAGTACTTC.

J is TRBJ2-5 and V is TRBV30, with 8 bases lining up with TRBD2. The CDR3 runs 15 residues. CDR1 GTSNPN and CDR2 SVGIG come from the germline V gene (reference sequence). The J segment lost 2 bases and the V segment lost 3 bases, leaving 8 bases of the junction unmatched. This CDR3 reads CAWRPRLAYQETQYF. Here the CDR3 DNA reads TGTGCCTGGAGGCCAAGACTAGCGTATCAAGAGACCCAGTACTTC.

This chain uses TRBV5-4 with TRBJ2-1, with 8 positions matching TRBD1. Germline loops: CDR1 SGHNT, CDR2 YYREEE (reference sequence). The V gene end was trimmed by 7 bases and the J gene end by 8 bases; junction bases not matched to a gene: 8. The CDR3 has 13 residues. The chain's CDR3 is CASGSQGDDEQFF. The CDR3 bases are TGTGCCAGCGGGTCACAGGGGGACGATGAGCAGTTCTTC.

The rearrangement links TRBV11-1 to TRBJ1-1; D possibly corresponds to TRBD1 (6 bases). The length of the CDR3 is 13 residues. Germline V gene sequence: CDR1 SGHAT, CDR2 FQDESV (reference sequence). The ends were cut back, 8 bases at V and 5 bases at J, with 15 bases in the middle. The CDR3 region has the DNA TGTGCCAGCGTGCAGGGGTTTGGGACTGAAGCTTTCTTT. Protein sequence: CASVQGFGTEAFF.

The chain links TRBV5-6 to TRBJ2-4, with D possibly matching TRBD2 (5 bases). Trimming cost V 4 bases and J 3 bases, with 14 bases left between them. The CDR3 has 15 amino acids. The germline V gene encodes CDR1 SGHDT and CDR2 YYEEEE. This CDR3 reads CASSLRGSGKNIQYF. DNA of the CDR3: TGTGCCAGCAGCCTACGAGGGTCGGGCAAAAACATTCAGTACTTC. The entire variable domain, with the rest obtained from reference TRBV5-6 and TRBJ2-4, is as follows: DAGVTQSPTHLIKTRGQQVTLRCSPKSGHDTVSWYQQALGQGPQFIFQYYEEEERQRGNFPDRFSGHQFPNYSSELNVNALLLGDSALYLCASSLRGSGKNIQYFGAGTRLSVL.

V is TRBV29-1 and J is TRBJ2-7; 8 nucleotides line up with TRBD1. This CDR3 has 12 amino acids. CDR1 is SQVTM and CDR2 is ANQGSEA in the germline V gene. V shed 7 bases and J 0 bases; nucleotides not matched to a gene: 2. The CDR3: CSAGTGSYEQYF. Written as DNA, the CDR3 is TGCAGCGCAGGGACAGGCTCCTACGAGCAGTACTTC.